This T cell receptor (beta chain) came from a study of T cells after posttransplantation cyclophosphamide. This clone is medium-sized (0.01 to 0.1%) within its sample. What it binds is unknown. TCRdb's table, derived via immunoSEQ multiplex PCR, lists solely in-frame clones and lacks some. The specimen has about 1,700 clones, none found just once. Cyclophosphamide on days +3 and +4 followed busulfan-fludarabine conditioning and a marrow graft. Study-wide results and caveats: Blood and skin or GI T cell repertoires showed limited TRB overlap. Later post-transplant blood repertoires were often dominated by donor CD8+ memory clones.

Germline-derived CDR1 and CDR2 are SGHTA and FQGNSA. This CDR3 comprises 16 residues. Trimming removed 7 bases at V and 0 bases at J, with 16 bases between. This clonotype originated in a female patient aged 55-70 years who received an allogeneic stem cell transplant from a related donor and was CMV-positive. Some T cells may be supplied by the graft donor. The material sequenced was PBMCs, taken around 35 days after allogeneic stem cell transplant with posttransplant cyclophosphamide. The chain uses TRBV7-2 and TRBJ2-1, with D perhaps TRBD2 (5 bases). In nucleotides, the CDR3 is TGTGCCAGCACCAACCGTCCGGGGAGCTCCTACAATGAGCAGTTCTTC. This translates into CASTNRPGSSYNEQFF.